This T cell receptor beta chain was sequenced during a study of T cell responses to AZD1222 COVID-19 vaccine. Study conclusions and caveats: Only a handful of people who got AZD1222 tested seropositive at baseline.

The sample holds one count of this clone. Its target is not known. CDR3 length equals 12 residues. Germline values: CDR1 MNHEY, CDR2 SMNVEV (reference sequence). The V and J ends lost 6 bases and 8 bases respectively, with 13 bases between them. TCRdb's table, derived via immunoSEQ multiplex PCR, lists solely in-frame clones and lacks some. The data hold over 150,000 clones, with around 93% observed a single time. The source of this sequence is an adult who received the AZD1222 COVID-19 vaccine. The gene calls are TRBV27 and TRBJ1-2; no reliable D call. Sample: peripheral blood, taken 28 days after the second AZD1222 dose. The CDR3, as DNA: TGTGCCAGCAGCAACGGAGGGTTCGGCTACACCTTC. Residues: CASSNGGFGYTF.